In its sample, the clone carrying this T cell receptor beta chain was seen many times. Other DNA sequences of this sample code for an identical CDR3. Per the original data handling: Counts of nucleated cells, estimated from reference gene primer amplification, were obtained. TCRdb's copy holds only in-frame clones and misses some; the assay was immunoSEQ multiplex PCR. The V and J calls and the clone size are those of that table, but D and trimming were determined from the DNA. The data contain about 200,000 clones, around nine tenths of them singletons. The CDR3 is 15 residues long. CDR1 and CDR2 from the germline V gene are SGDLS and YYNGEE. The J segment lost 3 bases and the V segment lost 4 bases, leaving 8 bases of the junction unmatched. This record belongs to a study of blood T cell repertoires in COVID-19. Study-level information: Sites in the United States, Italy and Spain provided acute and convalescent COVID-19 samples. PBMCs, B-cell-depleted T cells, or T cells were the source of the cDNA or gDNA that made up the material.

This TCR derives from a man younger than 30 with active or convalescent COVID-19. The V call is TRBV9, the J call TRBJ2-3; 7 bases map to TRBD1. The sequenced material came from peripheral blood. CDR3 DNA sequence: TGTGCCAGCAGCTTAAGACAGGGTCGTACAGATACGCAGTATTTT. Amino acid sequence: CASSLRQGRTDTQYF.